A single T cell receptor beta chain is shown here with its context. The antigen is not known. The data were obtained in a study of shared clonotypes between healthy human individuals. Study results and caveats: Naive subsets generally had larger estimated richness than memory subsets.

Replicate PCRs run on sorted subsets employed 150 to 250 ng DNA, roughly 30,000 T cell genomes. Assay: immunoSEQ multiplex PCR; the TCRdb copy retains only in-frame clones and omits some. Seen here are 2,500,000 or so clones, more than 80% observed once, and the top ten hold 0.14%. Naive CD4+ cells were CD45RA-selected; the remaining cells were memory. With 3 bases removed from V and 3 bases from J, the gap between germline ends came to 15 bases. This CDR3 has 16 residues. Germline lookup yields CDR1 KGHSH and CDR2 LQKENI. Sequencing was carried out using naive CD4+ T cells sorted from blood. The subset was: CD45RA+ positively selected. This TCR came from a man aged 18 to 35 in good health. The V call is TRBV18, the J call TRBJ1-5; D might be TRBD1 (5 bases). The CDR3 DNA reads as TGTGCCAGCTCACCGGGGCCCGGCGGAAACAATCAGCCCCAGCATTTT. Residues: CASSPGPGGNNQPQHF.